Each of the 7 T cell receptor beta chains below was sequenced from the same sample in a study of T-cell reconstitution after alpha-beta-depleted transplantation in children. Library preparation (for TCRbeta) was performed with unique molecular identifiers. TCRdb re-called the PCR reads through MiXCR, storing one row per CDR3 protein. Of 230,000 or so distinct CDR3 sequences listed, approximately 12% are singletons. Sequenced material: PBMCs from the stem cell graft donor, taken from the stem cell graft. Every receptor here comes from a human donor who donated a stem cell graft to a child with acute lymphoblastic leukemia.

This clonotype was counted many times. The chain links TRBV10-3 to TRBJ2-7; tentatively, D is TRBD2 (5 bases). Germline values: CDR1 ENHRY, CDR2 SYGVKD. Trimming cost V 5 bases and J 6 bases, with 11 bases left between them. The CDR3 runs to 12 residues. The CDR3 bases are TGTGCCATCAGTCCATCTCGGGGCGAGCAGTACTTC. The encoded protein is CAISPSRGEQYF.

This clonotype was detected ten times or more. The chain is built from TRBV20-1 and TRBJ2-7; possible D gene TRBD2, 5 bases. The CDR3 extends over 13 amino acids. Germline V gene sequence: CDR1 DFQATT, CDR2 SNEGSKA (reference sequence). Trimming pared 3 bases from V and 1 base from J, leaving 10 bases between. The CDR3 bases are TGCAGTGCTAGTTTCGGGGAATCCTACGAGCAGTACTTC. This gives the protein CSASFGESYEQYF.

For this clonotype: An end of the junction does not agree with germline; a read error may underlie this. The V and J genes are TRBV20-1 and TRBJ2-1, with D possibly TRBD2 on 5 matching bases. CDR1 is DFQATT, CDR2 SNEGSKA, per germline (reference sequence). The CDR3 has 17 amino acids. The DNA of the CDR3 is TGCTGTGCTAGAGATCAACGGCGGCTAGCCGATTACAATGAGCAGTTCTTC. It specifies CCARDQRRLADYNEQFF.

The sample holds many counts of this clonotype. V is TRBV5-5 and J is TRBJ2-7; TRBD2 matches at 8 bases. The CDR3 runs to 18 residues. Unmatched junction bases numbered 16, after V lost 2 bases and J lost 3 bases. Looked up from germline, CDR1 is SGHKS and CDR2 is YYEKEE (reference sequence). CDR3 residues: CASSLSGGLERWGYEQYF. The CDR3 DNA is TGTGCCAGCAGCTTAAGCGGGGGTCTAGAACGCTGGGGCTACGAGCAGTACTTC.

This clonotype was counted between two and nine times. A read error may produce the germline difference seen at one junction end. J is TRBJ2-4 and V is TRBV12-3 or TRBV12-4; 10 bases line up with TRBD2. CDR3 size: 19 residues. CDR3 coding DNA: TGTGCCAGCAGTATTAGCGGGAGGTCACCAACCCTAGCCAAAAACAGTCAGTACTTC. Translation: CASSISGRSPTLAKNSQYF.

This clonotype was counted many times. This chain joins TRBV5-1 and TRBJ2-3; 10 bases agree with TRBD2. There are 16 residues in the CDR3. The V and J ends lost 0 bases and 2 bases, in that order; junction bases with no gene match: 3. CDR1 and CDR2 (germline): SGHRS, YFSETQ. CDR3 bases: TGCGCCAGCAGCTTGGGACTAGCGGGTTACACAGATACGCAGTATTTT. Residues: CASSLGLAGYTDTQYF.

This clonotype was detected ten times or more. V and J are TRBV10-3 and TRBJ2-5; 9 bases are a match to TRBD1. Germline trimming cut 6 bases from V and 4 bases from J; bases unmatched to any gene: 6. This CDR3 region has 14 residues. Germline lookup yields CDR1 ENHRY and CDR2 SYGVKD. CDR3 sequence reads: CAISTTGGVETQYF. DNA of the CDR3: TGTGCCATCAGCACTACAGGGGGCGTAGAGACCCAGTACTTC.